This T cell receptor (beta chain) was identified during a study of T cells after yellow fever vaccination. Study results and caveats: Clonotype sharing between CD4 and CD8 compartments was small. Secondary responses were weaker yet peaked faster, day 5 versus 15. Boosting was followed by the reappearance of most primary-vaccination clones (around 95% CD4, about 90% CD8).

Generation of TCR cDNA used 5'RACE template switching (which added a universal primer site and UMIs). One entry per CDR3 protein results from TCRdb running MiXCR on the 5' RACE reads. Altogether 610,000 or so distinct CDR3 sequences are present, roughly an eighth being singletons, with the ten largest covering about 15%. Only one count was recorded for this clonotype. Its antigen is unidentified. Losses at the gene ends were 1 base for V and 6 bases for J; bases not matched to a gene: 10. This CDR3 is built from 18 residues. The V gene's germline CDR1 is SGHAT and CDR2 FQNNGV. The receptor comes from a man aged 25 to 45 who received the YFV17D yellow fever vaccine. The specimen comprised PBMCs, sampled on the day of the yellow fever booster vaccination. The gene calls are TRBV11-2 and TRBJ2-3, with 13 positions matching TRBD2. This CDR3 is CASSLGGSGLAGVDTQYF. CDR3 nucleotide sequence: TGTGCCAGCAGCTTAGGTGGATCCGGACTAGCGGGAGTGGATACGCAGTATTTT.